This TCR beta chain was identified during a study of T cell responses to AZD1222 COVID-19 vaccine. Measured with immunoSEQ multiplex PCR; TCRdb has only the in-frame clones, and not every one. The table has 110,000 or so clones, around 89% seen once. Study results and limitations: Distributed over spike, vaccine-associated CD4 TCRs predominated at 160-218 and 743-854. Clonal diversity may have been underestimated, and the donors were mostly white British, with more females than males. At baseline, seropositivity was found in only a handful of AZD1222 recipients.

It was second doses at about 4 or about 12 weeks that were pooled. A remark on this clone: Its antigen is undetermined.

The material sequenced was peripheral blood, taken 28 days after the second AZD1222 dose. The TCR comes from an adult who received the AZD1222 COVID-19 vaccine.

CDR3 loop: CASSPGDSGQPQHF. DNA of the CDR3: TGTGCCAGCAGTCCCGGGGACAGCGGGCAGCCCCAGCATTTT. The chain combines TRBV27 with TRBJ1-5, with 7 bases fitting TRBD1. The CDR3 length is 14 residues. Trimming at V came to 5 bases and at J to 7 bases, leaving 8 bases not matched to a gene. The germline V gene encodes CDR1 MNHEY and CDR2 SMNVEV (reference sequence).